This T cell receptor beta chain is drawn from a study of T cell clonotyping in hematopoietic cell transplantation. Recipient blood drawn about 28 days pretransplant and days 30, 100, 180 after. The data were produced by immunoSEQ multiplex PCR, yet TCRdb's version contains in-frame clones alone and is incomplete. Here the sample spans some 30,000 clones, 92% being singletons. Trimming removed 2 bases at V and 2 bases at J, with 6 bases between. CDR3 length: 13 amino acids. Germline V gene data show CDR1 as MNHEY and CDR2 as SVGAGI. The study's findings and limits: At the given depth, recipient repertoires were over 97% de novo clonotypes. After transplant, recipient diversity fell while pathologically expanded clonotypes grew through day 180.

In the case of this clone: What it recognizes is unknown.

J is TRBJ1-2 and V is TRBV6-5, with no clear D. Sequencing was performed on PBMCs, taken 100 days after allogeneic stem cell transplant. The TCR was taken from a female patient aged 50-59 years who had an allogeneic stem cell transplant from a related donor, so the T cells may come from the graft donor. Some clones in this sample may be carry-over from other donors' samples. The CDR3 loop reads CASSYGGNYGYTF. The CDR3 DNA reads as TGTGCCAGCAGTTACGGCGGGAACTATGGCTACACCTTC.